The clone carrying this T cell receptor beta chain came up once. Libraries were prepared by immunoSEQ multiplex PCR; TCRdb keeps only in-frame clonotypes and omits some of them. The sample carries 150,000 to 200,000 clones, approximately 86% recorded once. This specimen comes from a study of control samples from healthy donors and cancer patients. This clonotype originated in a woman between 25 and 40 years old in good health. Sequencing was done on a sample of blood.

CDR3 region: CAWSVEQGDSPLHF. CDR3 nucleotides: TGTGCCTGGAGTGTAGAACAGGGCGATTCACCCCTCCACTTT. The rearrangement uses TRBV30 and TRBJ1-6; possibly TRBD1 for D (6 bases). The CDR3 consists of 14 residues. The germline CDR1 and CDR2 sequences are GTSNPN and SVGIG (reference sequence). Trimming cost V 0 bases and J 8 bases, with 11 bases left between them.